The 9 T cell receptor beta chains below were found in one sample sequenced in a study of T cell responses to AZD1222 COVID-19 vaccine listed by TCRdb under 2021. In light of the paper, this sample's time point label describes: baseline before first vaccination. The library was produced with the immunoSEQ multiplex PCR assay. Held by TCRdb, this immuneACCESS table contains in-frame sequences only and omits some clones. Under half of the omission traces to an unresolved V gene where checked; the cause of the rest is unknown. In all, the sample holds over 85,000 clones, and around 88% of those were seen once. Of the sample, approximately 7.5% is held by the ten largest clones. The sequencing here drew on peripheral blood, taken on day 0 of AZD1222 vaccination. The receptor source for this set is an adult in good health.

This clone has only a few counts. This chain uses TRBV5-1 with TRBJ2-5; D perhaps matches TRBD2 (7 bases). The CDR3 runs 14 residues. From germline, CDR1 is SGHRS and CDR2 YFSETQ. The V end lost 3 bases, the J end lost 0 bases, and 9 bases lay between the germline ends. CDR3 nucleotides: TGCGCCAGCAGCTGGGGGGGCAACCAAGAGACCCAGTACTTC. Its translation is CASSWGGNQETQYF.

J is TRBJ1-2 and V is TRBV6-5; no firm D call. Trimming removed 6 bases from V and 8 bases from J, with 13 bases in between. CDR1 and CDR2 (germline): MNHEY, SVGAGI. This CDR3 has 12 amino acids. CDR3 sequence reads: CASRPRVGGYTF. CDR3 bases: TGTGCCAGCAGGCCACGAGTTGGGGGCTACACCTTC.

This clone has more than one count but fewer than ten. V is TRBV6-7 and J is TRBJ1-4, with TRBD1 identical over 7 bases. TRBV6-7 is an ORF; its function is uncertain. The CDR3 consists of 14 residues. V lost 5 bases, J lost 5 bases, and 5 bases stayed unmatched. This CDR3 reads CASSPTGRNEKLFF. The CDR3 DNA is TGTGCCAGCAGTCCGACAGGGCGGAATGAAAAACTGTTTTTT.

The V and J genes are TRBV2 and TRBJ2-7, with D maybe TRBD1 (6 bases). This CDR3 spans 12 amino acids. Per germline, CDR1 SNHLY and CDR2 FYNNEI. The V gene lost 6 bases and the J gene lost 4 bases, with 10 bases spanning the gap. CDR3 sequence reads: CASRRGTYEQYF. The CDR3 DNA follows: TGTGCCAGCAGGCGAGGGACATACGAGCAGTACTTC.

The gene calls are TRBV24-1 and TRBJ1-3, with TRBD1 as a possible D gene (5 bases). The CDR3 consists of 15 residues. Germline-derived CDR1 and CDR2 are KGHDR and SFDVKD. Trimming stripped 4 bases from V and 0 bases from J, with 9 bases between. CDR3 in amino acids: CATSDPGTSGNTIYF. CDR3 nucleotides: TGTGCCACCAGTGACCCTGGGACCTCTGGAAACACCATATATTTT.

This clone was found once. The chain employs TRBV9 and TRBJ2-7; 10 bases agree with TRBD2. The CDR3 is made up of 16 amino acids. Germline V gene sequence: CDR1 SGDLS, CDR2 YYNGEE. The V segment lost 0 bases and the J segment 6 bases; nucleotides outside the gene matches: 9. Here the CDR3 reads CASSVGPTSGMGEQYF. The CDR3 DNA follows: TGTGCCAGCAGCGTAGGCCCTACTAGCGGGATGGGCGAGCAGTACTTC. Full variable domain (outside the CDR3, taken from reference TRBV9 and TRBJ2-7): DSGVTQTPKHLITATGQRVTLRCSPRSGDLSVYWYQQSLDQGLQFLIQYYNGEERAKGNILERFSAQQFPDLHSELNLSSLELGDSALYFCASSVGPTSGMGEQYFGPGTRLTVT.

This clone was detected only a few times. J is TRBJ2-5 and V is TRBV20-1; no reliable D call. This CDR3 spans 12 amino acids. Trimming removed 3 bases from V and 4 bases from J, with 9 bases in between. CDR1 is DFQATT, CDR2 SNEGSKA, per germline (reference sequence). The DNA of the CDR3 is TGCAGTGCTAGTGGTGTAGGAGAGACCCAGTACTTC. Its protein is CSASGVGETQYF.

This sequence joins TRBV20-1 and TRBJ2-5; no reliable D call. Germline V gene lookup returns CDR1 DFQATT and CDR2 SNEGSKA (reference sequence). V was trimmed by 0 bases and J by 5 bases, leaving 4 bases between them. The CDR3 extends over 11 amino acids. DNA of the CDR3: TGCAGTGCTAGAGATCGGGAGACCCAGTACTTC. It encodes CSARDRETQYF.

V is TRBV7-2 and J is TRBJ2-1, with 9 bases identical to TRBD2. V gave up 1 base and J gave up 5 bases; unmatched junction bases: 3. CDR1 SGHTA and CDR2 FQGNSA come from the germline V gene. The CDR3 contains 15 residues. The DNA of the CDR3 is TGTGCCAGCAGCTTAGTAGCTAGCGGGGACAATGAGCAGTTCTTC. It translates to CASSLVASGDNEQFF.